Listed below are T cell receptor beta chains from one sample, sequenced in a study of OX40 agonist ivuxolimab in advanced cancers. TCRdb's table, derived via immunoSEQ multiplex PCR, lists solely in-frame clones and lacks some. In the table there are about 81,000 clones, around 85% of which are singletons. This specimen consisted of CD4+ or CD8+ T cells sorted from blood, obtained in a trial of the OX40 agonist ivuxolimab. The receptors shown here come from an adult with an advanced solid tumor such as melanoma, head and neck, liver or kidney cancer. CDR3s include the opening cysteine and the closing phenylalanine or tryptophan. Fields, in order: V gene, clone size, J gene, D gene, CDR3 DNA, CDR3 protein. The D gene is left open where the match is weak. The size entry is marked missing in some rows and otherwise reads once, few, many or a size class.

V gene: TRBV2; clone size: NA; J gene: TRBJ2-7; D gene: NA; CDR3 DNA: TGTGCCAGCTTAGAAGGTGAGAGCTCCTACGAGCAGTACTTC; CDR3 protein: CASLEGESSYEQYF
V gene: TRBV7-8; clone size: NA; J gene: TRBJ2-1; D gene: TRBD2; CDR3 DNA: TGTGCCAGCGTCCGGCTAGCGGGGGACGAGCAGTTCTTC; CDR3 protein: CASVRLAGDEQFF
V gene: TRBV28; clone size: NA; J gene: TRBJ1-1; D gene: NA; CDR3 DNA: TGTGCCAGCAGTTTACCAGGAGTGAGGGTAGCTTTCTTT; CDR3 protein: CASSLPGVRVAFF
V gene: TRBV4-1; clone size: once; J gene: TRBJ1-4; D gene: NA; CDR3 DNA: TGCGCCAGCAGCCAAGGACAGTTTAATGAAAAACTGTTTTTT; CDR3 protein: CASSQGQFNEKLFF
V gene: TRBV7-2; clone size: NA; J gene: TRBJ1-2; D gene: NA; CDR3 DNA: TGTGCCAGCAGCCCACGAGAGGGATTCTACACCTTC; CDR3 protein: CASSPREGFYTF
V gene: TRBV15; clone size: NA; J gene: TRBJ2-1; D gene: TRBD1; CDR3 DNA: TGTGCCACCAGCAGGGGAAGCAGGGGGCAAGGTGAGCAGTTCTTC; CDR3 protein: CATSRGSRGQGEQFF
V gene: TRBV6-5; clone size: medium-sized; J gene: TRBJ1-5; D gene: TRBD1; CDR3 DNA: TGTGCCAGCAGTTACTCGAGGACAGGGGGCCTTCAGCCCCAGCATTTT; CDR3 protein: CASSYSRTGGLQPQHF
V gene: TRBV5-6; clone size: once; J gene: TRBJ1-5; D gene: NA; CDR3 DNA: TGTGCCAGCAGCTCCCCAGGGTTGCCCCAGCATTTT; CDR3 protein: CASSSPGLPQHF
V gene: TRBV5-8; clone size: NA; J gene: TRBJ2-1; D gene: NA; CDR3 DNA: TGTGCCAGCAGCAAAGGAGGTGAGCAGTTCTTC; CDR3 protein: CASSKGGEQFF
V gene: TRBV19; clone size: NA; J gene: TRBJ1-5; D gene: NA; CDR3 DNA: TGTGCCAGTAGGGACGGTCGCAATCAGCCCCAGCATTTT; CDR3 protein: CASRDGRNQPQHF
V gene: TRBV7-7; clone size: NA; J gene: TRBJ2-1; D gene: TRBD2; CDR3 DNA: TGTGCTAGCAGCTCCGGGCGGGGGGGCCTCAATGAGCAGTTCTTC; CDR3 protein: CASSSGRGGLNEQFF
V gene: TRBV18; clone size: NA; J gene: TRBJ2-2; D gene: NA; CDR3 DNA: TGTGCCAGCTCACCACGCAGTCACACCGGGGAGCTGTTTTTT; CDR3 protein: CASSPRSHTGELFF
V gene: TRBV9; clone size: NA; J gene: TRBJ2-5; D gene: TRBD1; CDR3 DNA: TGTGCCAGCAGCTTCAGACAGGGGGGAGAGACCCAGTACTTC; CDR3 protein: CASSFRQGGETQYF
V gene: TRBV25-1; clone size: NA; J gene: TRBJ1-6; D gene: NA; CDR3 DNA: TGTGCCAGCAGTGAGCTCAGGGGTTCTAATTCACCCCTCCACTTT; CDR3 protein: CASSELRGSNSPLHF
V gene: TRBV7-9; clone size: NA; J gene: TRBJ1-2; D gene: NA; CDR3 DNA: TGTGCCAGCAGCTTGTCGGTAGCTGCTAACTATGGCTACACCTTC; CDR3 protein: CASSLSVAANYGYTF
V gene: TRBV5-4; clone size: NA; J gene: TRBJ1-1; D gene: NA; CDR3 DNA: TGTGCCAGCAGCTTGAGCGGTTGGGGTGTAAACACTGAAGCTTTCTTT; CDR3 protein: CASSLSGWGVNTEAFF
V gene: TRBV7-9; clone size: NA; J gene: TRBJ2-3; D gene: TRBD2; CDR3 DNA: TGTGCCAGCAGCTTGGGGACTAGCGGTCACACAGATACGCAGTATTTT; CDR3 protein: CASSLGTSGHTDTQYF
V gene: TRBV11-2; clone size: once; J gene: TRBJ2-5; D gene: NA; CDR3 DNA: TGTGCCAGCAGCCACACAGAGACCCAGTACTTC; CDR3 protein: CASSHTETQYF
V gene: TRBV29-1; clone size: NA; J gene: TRBJ2-5; D gene: NA; CDR3 DNA: TGCAGCGTTGGATGGGGGGGCAGCGGGACCCAGTACTTC; CDR3 protein: CSVGWGGSGTQYF
V gene: TRBV7-2; clone size: NA; J gene: TRBJ1-5; D gene: NA; CDR3 DNA: TGTGCCAGCAGCCCGGGGGGGTCGAAGCAGCCCCAGCATTTT; CDR3 protein: CASSPGGSKQPQHF
V gene: TRBV18; clone size: NA; J gene: TRBJ2-7; D gene: TRBD1; CDR3 DNA: TGTGCCAGCTCACCCGGACAGGCTAGCTCCTACGAGCAGTACTTC; CDR3 protein: CASSPGQASSYEQYF
V gene: TRBV6-1; clone size: NA; J gene: TRBJ1-1; D gene: NA; CDR3 DNA: TGTGCCACCGCCTCGACAGGAACGAACACTGAAGCTTTCTTT; CDR3 protein: CATASTGTNTEAFF
V gene: TRBV19; clone size: NA; J gene: TRBJ1-5; D gene: TRBD1; CDR3 DNA: TGTGCCAGCAACACCAAGGGGACAGATAGCAATCAGCCCCAGCATTTT; CDR3 protein: CASNTKGTDSNQPQHF
V gene: TRBV7-2; clone size: NA; J gene: TRBJ1-3; D gene: TRBD1; CDR3 DNA: TGTGCCAGCAGCTCCCAATCCCCAGGGGGCCGTAGAAACACCATATATTTT; CDR3 protein: CASSSQSPGGRRNTIYF
V gene: TRBV19; clone size: NA; J gene: TRBJ1-2; D gene: NA; CDR3 DNA: TGTGCCAGTAGTATGTTACAGGGACGTCTTCCACGCTACACCTTC; CDR3 protein: CASSMLQGRLPRYTF
V gene: TRBV11-2; clone size: NA; J gene: TRBJ2-1; D gene: NA; CDR3 DNA: TGTGCCAGCAGCCCCGAAGGGGGTGGGGGACGCAATGAGCAGTTCTTC; CDR3 protein: CASSPEGGGGRNEQFF
V gene: TRBV7-9; clone size: NA; J gene: TRBJ1-1; D gene: NA; CDR3 DNA: TGTGCCAGCAGCCAATGGGACCGGGATGCCGCTGAAGCTTTCTTT; CDR3 protein: CASSQWDRDAAEAFF
V gene: TRBV4-2; clone size: NA; J gene: TRBJ2-3; D gene: NA; CDR3 DNA: TGTGCCAGCAGCCAAGATAACCGGAGGGCCGCGCCTAGCACAGATACGCAGTATTTT; CDR3 protein: CASSQDNRRAAPSTDTQYF
V gene: TRBV7-3; clone size: NA; J gene: TRBJ1-1; D gene: NA; CDR3 DNA: TGTGCCAGCAGCTTAATCGTCGACACTGAAGCTTTCTTT; CDR3 protein: CASSLIVDTEAFF
V gene: TRBV2; clone size: NA; J gene: TRBJ1-5; D gene: NA; CDR3 DNA: TGTGCCAGCAACGCGGGGTCCTGGCAGCCCCAGCATTTT; CDR3 protein: CASNAGSWQPQHF
V gene: TRBV28; clone size: NA; J gene: TRBJ2-3; D gene: NA; CDR3 DNA: TGTGCCAGCAGTTTACCCCCCACAGATACGCAGTATTTT; CDR3 protein: CASSLPPTDTQYF
V gene: TRBV7-2; clone size: NA; J gene: TRBJ2-5; D gene: NA; CDR3 DNA: TGTGCCAGCAGCTTAGCCCCTCATGGAGGGCAAGAGACCCAGTACTTC; CDR3 protein: CASSLAPHGGQETQYF
V gene: TRBV28; clone size: NA; J gene: TRBJ1-3; D gene: NA; CDR3 DNA: TGTGCCAGCAGTTTCCATAAAACTCAGGCCCCCATATATTTT; CDR3 protein: CASSFHKTQAPIYF
V gene: TRBV18; clone size: NA; J gene: TRBJ1-5; D gene: TRBD1; CDR3 DNA: TGTGCCAGCTCACCACGGGAGGGACAGAAACAGCCCCAGCATTTT; CDR3 protein: CASSPREGQKQPQHF
V gene: TRBV5-1; clone size: NA; J gene: TRBJ2-3; D gene: NA; CDR3 DNA: TGCGCCAGCAGCTCCACAGGGTCTGGCGGCACAGATACGCAGTATTTT; CDR3 protein: CASSSTGSGGTDTQYF
V gene: TRBV6-4; clone size: NA; J gene: TRBJ2-3; D gene: NA; CDR3 DNA: TGTGCCAGCAGTGACGGGCTGGGAAGGGTAGATACGCAGTATTTT; CDR3 protein: CASSDGLGRVDTQYF
V gene: TRBV25-1; clone size: few; J gene: TRBJ2-5; D gene: TRBD2; CDR3 DNA: TGTGCCAGCCTAAGCGGGAGGGGCAAAGAGACCCAGTACTTC; CDR3 protein: CASLSGRGKETQYF
V gene: TRBV28; clone size: NA; J gene: TRBJ2-5; D gene: TRBD2; CDR3 DNA: TGTGCCAGCAGTTTTGCGGGGGGCGCCCTAAGAGAGACCCAGTACTTC; CDR3 protein: CASSFAGGALRETQYF
V gene: TRBV28; clone size: NA; J gene: TRBJ1-6; D gene: NA; CDR3 DNA: TGTGCGGCGAGAGGCTATAATTCACCCCTCCACTTT; CDR3 protein: CAARGYNSPLHF
V gene: TRBV5-1; clone size: NA; J gene: TRBJ1-3; D gene: NA; CDR3 DNA: TGCGCCAGCAGCCCCAGTTACGGCCAGGGAAACACCATATATTTT; CDR3 protein: CASSPSYGQGNTIYF
V gene: TRBV30; clone size: NA; J gene: TRBJ1-3; D gene: NA; CDR3 DNA: TGTGCCTGGAGTCCCACCTTCTCTGGAAACACCATATATTTT; CDR3 protein: CAWSPTFSGNTIYF
V gene: TRBV2; clone size: NA; J gene: TRBJ2-5; D gene: NA; CDR3 DNA: TGTGCCTGCAAGGGGGAGGGCGCGGCCCAGTACTTC; CDR3 protein: CACKGEGAAQYF
V gene: TRBV7-9; clone size: NA; J gene: TRBJ1-1; D gene: NA; CDR3 DNA: TGTGCCAGCAGCGCAGCCGGGACCTCATTAACTGAAGCTTTCTTT; CDR3 protein: CASSAAGTSLTEAFF
V gene: TRBV23-1; clone size: NA; J gene: TRBJ1-4; D gene: TRBD1; CDR3 DNA: TGCGCCAGGGGTTACAGGGGACGCGGTGAAAAACTGTTTTTT; CDR3 protein: CARGYRGRGEKLFF
V gene: TRBV30; clone size: NA; J gene: TRBJ1-3; D gene: TRBD1; CDR3 DNA: TGTGCCTGCAGCCGCTTAGGGGGCAACACCATATATTTT; CDR3 protein: CACSRLGGNTIYF
V gene: TRBV2; clone size: NA; J gene: TRBJ1-1; D gene: NA; CDR3 DNA: TGTGCCAGCAGTAAGACAGCACTGAACACTGAAGCTTTCTTT; CDR3 protein: CASSKTALNTEAFF
V gene: TRBV7-9; clone size: few; J gene: TRBJ1-2; D gene: NA; CDR3 DNA: TGTGCCAGCAGCTTAGTTGCCGGAACACGCTACACCTTC; CDR3 protein: CASSLVAGTRYTF